What follows describes a single T cell receptor beta chain. No cognate antigen has been identified for it. No quality values exist for individual bases; no much larger clone is one base distant. This entry comes from a study of blood T cell repertoires in COVID-19 (dated by TCRdb to between 2020 and 2021). For the study in its entirety: Samples from collaborators originated in the United States, Italy and Spain and spanned both the acute and convalescent phases of COVID-19. The material from the prospective study consisted of cDNA or gDNA derived from T cells, B-cell-depleted T cells, or PBMCs. Subjects who had been exposed to COVID-19, were actively infected with it, or had recovered from it provided the deeply sampled blood TCRbeta repertoires that made up the dataset. A freely available public database, intended as a resource for researchers studying the immune response to SARS-CoV-2, is where the repertoires were released. Samples came from the ongoing ImmuneRACE study (first 160 participants) plus 1,254 subjects from 6 global collaborators. Sample metadata almost always included a de-identified subject ID, COVID-19 status, age in years and sex. Where available, HLA class I and class II types were taken from metadata supplied by the sample provider and were not determined by assay-based typing.

TCRbeta CDR3 regions were amplified from genomic DNA using the immunoSEQ Assay, a bias-controlled multiplex PCR. Processing in the source paper ran as follows. The number of nucleated cells in each sample was estimated by amplification of reference gene primers within the assay. Sequence reads were collapsed and filtered to measure the absolute abundance of every unique TCRbeta CDR3 rearrangement. Productive Simpson clonality was computed per sample as the square root of Simpson's diversity index over productive rearrangements. The immuneACCESS repertoire file appears here via TCRdb, limited to in-frame rearrangements. These files lack a portion of the clones; in checked studies, under half of the deficit traces to unresolved V genes, and the cause of the others is not known. V and J calls and clone size are those listed in that table; D and trimming were worked out from the DNA. Here the sample has approximately 290,000 clones; roughly 89% occur a single time. 3.5% to 4.5% of the sample comes from the top ten.

The CDR3 numbers 13 residues from cysteine through phenylalanine. Of all the DNA, just the CDR3 is kept, 39 bases in frame from base 1. Via the germline V gene, CDR1 is SQVTM and CDR2 ANQGSEA. V is shortened by 4 bases, J by 2 bases, and the region joining them spans 12 bases. Enrolling through a virtual design, the prospective study's participants ranged in age from roughly 18 to 95 years and lived across some 22 United States geographic areas. Cohort assignment in the prospective study relied on participant-reported clinical history from a screening survey and a study questionnaire. Each participant in the prospective study had whole blood, serum and a nasopharyngeal or oropharyngeal swab collected by mobile phlebotomists. Prospective study participants could optionally give additional blood draws and questionnaires over an approximately 2-month period. Prospective study blood samples were shipped either frozen or at room temperature before DNA extraction.

What the research found in general, with its limitations: The quantity of clinical and demographic metadata differed by source and by participant and was supplied without curation.

The sequence was obtained from a woman between 18 and 30 years old with acute COVID-19. The sequence joins TRBV29-1 to TRBJ2-7; TRBD2 is possibly the D segment (5 matching bases). Sample: PBMCs or T cells enriched from blood (not recorded which). Here is the DNA: TGCAGCGTTGTGAAGTCGGGAACCTACGAGCAGTACTTC. The translation is CSVVKSGTYEQYF.